This T cell receptor (beta chain) stems from a study of PD-1 blockade in classical Hodgkin lymphoma. Indicated time point: newly diagnosed, previously untreated cHL patient sample. Magnetic depletion of unwanted cells isolated CD4+ T cells from thawed PBMCs. The data were produced by immunoSEQ multiplex PCR, yet TCRdb's version contains in-frame clones alone and is incomplete. Among 30,000 to 40,000 clones listed, around 88% were seen once. The sequencing input was CD4+ T cells from blood. The receptor was derived from a human donor with classical Hodgkin lymphoma.

The DNA for the CDR3 is TGCAGCGCCTTACAGGGCGGTAATGAAAAACTGTTTTTT. This gives the protein CSALQGGNEKLFF. The gene calls are TRBV29-1 and TRBJ1-4; tentatively, D is TRBD1 (6 bases). Germline lookup yields CDR1 SQVTM and CDR2 ANQGSEA. Between the trimmed V and J ends, which lost 7 bases and 4 bases, there was a span of 13 bases. The CDR3 consists of 13 residues.